These 13 T cell receptor beta chains came from one sample sequenced in a study of cytomegalovirus exposure and HLA in healthy donors. It was with 60 Vbeta and 13 Jbeta primers that the PCR ran. The assay was immunoSEQ multiplex PCR, and TCRdb's table has in-frame clones only and misses some. The sample records 100,000 to 150,000 clones, 81% being singletons. Sequencing was performed on PBMCs. These receptors were collected from a woman aged 35 to 49 in good health and CMV-seropositive.

This chain uses TRBV18 with TRBJ1-2; 7 bases match TRBD1. Germline CDR1 reads KGHSH; CDR2 reads LQKENI. The CDR3 has 16 amino acids. Unmatched junction bases numbered 13, after V lost 5 bases and J lost 4 bases. DNA of the CDR3: TGTGCCAGCTCATACGAGAGACAGGGTCGGGCCTATGGCTACACCTTC. Protein sequence: CASSYERQGRAYGYTF.

Turning to this clone: At one boundary the junction diverges from the germline segment, which might be a read error. The chain has TRBV19 and TRBJ1-5; 8 bases are a match to TRBD1. This CDR3 contains 15 residues. Germline lookup yields CDR1 LNHDA and CDR2 SQIVND (reference sequence). CDR3 bases: TGTGCCAGTAGTACCGTGTCAGGGGGCAAACAGCCCCAGCATTTT. Protein product: CASSTVSGGKQPQHF.

For this clone: At one end, the junction sequence differs from germline, possibly due to a read error. The CDR3 DNA is TGTGCCAGCAGTTTAGACCCCGGGACTAGCGGGAGTTATGAGCAGTTCTTC. Amino acids: CASSLDPGTSGSYEQFF. The rearrangement joins TRBV11-2 to TRBJ2-1; TRBD2 matches at 14 bases. CDR3 size: 17 residues. Per the germline V gene, CDR1 is SGHAT and CDR2 is FQNNGV.

This clone was picked up a small number of times. V gene TRBV19 combines with J gene TRBJ2-3, with 10 bases lining up with TRBD2. Trimming removed 1 base from V and 5 bases from J; junction bases left unmatched: 12. CDR1 is LNHDA and CDR2 is SQIVND in the germline V gene (reference sequence). The CDR3 runs to 18 residues. CDR3 coding DNA: TGTGCCAGTAGTATAGGAAAGGCTAGCGGGGGTTTCGGAGATACGCAGTATTTT. Translated, it gives CASSIGKASGGFGDTQYF.

This clone was seen just once. This chain connects TRBV6-6 to TRBJ1-2; TRBD1 agrees at 10 bases. Germline V CDR1 and CDR2: MNHNY, SVGAGI (reference sequence). The V gene end was trimmed by 7 bases and the J gene end by 3 bases; junction bases not matched to a gene: 8. The CDR3 spans 15 residues. CDR3 DNA sequence: TGTGCCAGCATTAACCGCGGGACAGGGGACTATGGCTACACCTTC. Amino acid sequence: CASINRGTGDYGYTF.

The chain employs TRBV6-1 and TRBJ1-2, with unresolved D. V was clipped by 9 bases and J by 4 bases, with 9 bases between them. The CDR3 is made up of 11 amino acids. The germline V gene has CDR1 MNHNS and CDR2 SASEGT. The CDR3 sequence: CARGGTYGYTF. The DNA for the CDR3 is TGTGCCAGAGGAGGAACCTATGGCTACACCTTC.

In nucleotides, the CDR3 is TGTGCCAGCAGCCAGGGGGACAGGGGAATCTACGAGCAGTACTTC. Translation gives CASSQGDRGIYEQYF. V and J are TRBV4-2 and TRBJ2-7, with 10 bases identical to TRBD1. The CDR3 totals 15 residues. The germline V gene encodes CDR1 LGHNA and CDR2 YNFKEQ. With 3 bases clipped from V and 3 bases from J, the junction kept 5 bases outside the gene matches.

This chain connects TRBV27 to TRBJ2-1; 7 bases line up with TRBD1. The trim removed 0 bases at V and 7 bases at J, leaving 12 bases unmatched. The CDR3 is 17 residues long. Germline V gives CDR1 MNHEY, CDR2 SMNVEV (reference sequence). Here the CDR3 reads CASSLSHVTGSPNEQFF. CDR3 nucleotides: TGTGCCAGCAGTTTATCCCATGTGACAGGGTCCCCTAATGAGCAGTTCTTC.

This sequence joins TRBV30 and TRBJ1-3; D is possibly TRBD1 (5 bases). CDR3 length equals 12 residues. Per the germline V gene, CDR1 is GTSNPN and CDR2 is SVGIG (reference sequence). With 5 bases removed from V and 1 base from J, the gap between germline ends came to 6 bases. Here the CDR3 DNA reads TGTGCCTGGGACAGTTCTGGAAACACCATATATTTT. Encoded protein: CAWDSSGNTIYF.

This chain connects TRBV27 to TRBJ2-1; unclear D gene. Trimming left V 5 bases short and J 3 bases short, with 14 bases between. This CDR3 comprises 15 residues. Germline-derived CDR1 and CDR2 are MNHEY and SMNVEV (reference sequence). The CDR3 is CASSPAQTYYNEQFF. CDR3 coding DNA: TGTGCCAGCAGTCCTGCCCAAACATACTACAATGAGCAGTTCTTC.

This sequence joins TRBV4-2 and TRBJ2-3; tentatively, D is TRBD2 (6 bases). Trimming pared 0 bases from V and 0 bases from J, leaving 16 bases between. This CDR3 spans 18 amino acids. Germline CDR1 and CDR2: LGHNA and YNFKEQ. CDR3 sequence: CASSQDRVVGLSTDTQYF. DNA of the CDR3: TGTGCCAGCAGCCAAGATCGTGTGGTGGGACTCAGCACAGATACGCAGTATTTT.

The chain links TRBV2 to TRBJ2-1; a weak D match, TRBD2 (5 bases). Germline values: CDR1 SNHLY, CDR2 FYNNEI. CDR3 length: 11 amino acids. V shed 5 bases and J shed 9 bases, with 8 bases lying between them. CDR3 in amino acids: CASSIRGEQFF. CDR3 DNA sequence: TGTGCCAGCAGTATACGGGGTGAGCAGTTCTTC.

The chain has TRBV18 and TRBJ2-3; TRBD1 aligns across 8 bases. Trimming at V came to 5 bases and at J to 3 bases, leaving 13 bases not matched to a gene. Germline V gene lookup returns CDR1 KGHSH and CDR2 LQKENI. The CDR3 runs 17 residues. CDR3 amino acids: CASSTSSTGAGTDTQYF. The CDR3 DNA is TGTGCCAGCTCAACCAGTTCGACAGGGGCCGGGACAGATACGCAGTATTTT.